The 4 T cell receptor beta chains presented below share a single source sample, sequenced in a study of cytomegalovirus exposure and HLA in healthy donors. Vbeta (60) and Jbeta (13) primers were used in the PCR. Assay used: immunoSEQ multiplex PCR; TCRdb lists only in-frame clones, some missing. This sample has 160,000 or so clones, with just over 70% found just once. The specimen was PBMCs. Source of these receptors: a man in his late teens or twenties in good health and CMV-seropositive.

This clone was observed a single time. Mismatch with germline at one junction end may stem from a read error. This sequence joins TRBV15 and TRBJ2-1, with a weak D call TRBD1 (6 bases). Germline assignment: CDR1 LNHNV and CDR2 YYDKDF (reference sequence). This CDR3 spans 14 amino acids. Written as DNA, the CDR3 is TGTGCCACCAGCCCCCCGGACAGATTCAATGGGCAGTTCTTC. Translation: CATSPPDRFNGQFF.

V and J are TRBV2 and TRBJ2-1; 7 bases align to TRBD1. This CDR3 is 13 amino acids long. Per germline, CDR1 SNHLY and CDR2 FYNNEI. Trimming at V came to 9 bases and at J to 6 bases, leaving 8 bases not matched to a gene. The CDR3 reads CARQDRVGNEQFF. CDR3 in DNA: TGTGCCAGACAAGACAGGGTCGGCAATGAGCAGTTCTTC. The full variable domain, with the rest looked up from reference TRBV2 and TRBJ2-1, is EPEVTQTPSHQVTQMGQEVILRCVPISNHLYFYWYRQILGQKVEFLVSFYNNEISEKSEIFDDQFSVERPDGSNFTLKIRSTKLEDSAMYFCARQDRVGNEQFFGPGTRLTVL.

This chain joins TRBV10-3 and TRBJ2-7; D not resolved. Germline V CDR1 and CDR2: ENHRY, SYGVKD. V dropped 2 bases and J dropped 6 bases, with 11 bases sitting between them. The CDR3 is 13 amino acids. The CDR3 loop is CAISEAISSEQYV. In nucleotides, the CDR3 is TGTGCCATCAGTGAGGCTATCTCGAGCGAGCAGTACGTC.

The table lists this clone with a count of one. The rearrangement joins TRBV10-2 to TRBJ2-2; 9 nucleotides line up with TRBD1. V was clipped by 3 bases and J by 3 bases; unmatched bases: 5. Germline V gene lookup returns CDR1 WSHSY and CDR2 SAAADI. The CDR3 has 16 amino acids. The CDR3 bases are TGCGCCAGCAGTGAACCGGGACAGGGTTACACCGGGGAGCTGTTTTTT. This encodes CASSEPGQGYTGELFF.